This is a list of T cell receptor beta chains from one sample in a study of metastatic and nonmetastatic thyroid tumors. TCRdb ran MiXCR on the PCR reads. Altogether approximately 28,000 clones are present, around 25% being singletons, with the ten largest covering 13% to 15%. The sample was blood. These receptor sequences come from a female donor with papillary thyroid cancer or a benign thyroid nodule (not recorded which). Some clones in this sample may be carry-over from other donors' samples. The CDR3 runs from the conserved cysteine through the conserved F or W. Each record gives: clone size, V gene, J gene, CDR3 protein. Only some rows state a clone size, as once, few, many or a class for expanded clones.

size: many
V: TRBV9
J: TRBJ2-3
CDR3: CASSVGGGSGSDTQYF

size: NA
V: TRBV18
J: TRBJ1-2
CDR3: CASSPRDRGQDGYTF

size: medium-sized
V: TRBV12-3/TRBV12-4
J: TRBJ1-2
CDR3: CASSFSENYGYTF

size: many
V: TRBV11-1
J: TRBJ2-2
CDR3: CASSLSSVRDNTGELFF

size: NA
V: TRBV19
J: TRBJ1-3
CDR3: CASSVTENSGNTIYF

size: many
V: TRBV20-1
J: TRBJ2-1
CDR3: CSAIRGSSYNEQFF

size: few
V: TRBV6-5
J: TRBJ1-5
CDR3: CASSYLVGAAGVAQHF

size: few
V: TRBV6-1
J: TRBJ1-5
CDR3: CASSGTRQVAIVNQPQHF

size: medium-sized
V: TRBV6-1
J: TRBJ2-7
CDR3: CASSVEGRYEQYF

size: many
V: TRBV10-3
J: TRBJ2-5
CDR3: CAISEGTGRETQYF

size: NA
V: TRBV20-1
J: TRBJ2-7
CDR3: CSASGVGSYEQYF

size: many
V: TRBV7-6
J: TRBJ1-5
CDR3: CASSLTAGNQPQHF

size: many
V: TRBV5-4
J: TRBJ2-7
CDR3: CASSDRGIYEQYF

size: many
V: TRBV5-6
J: TRBJ2-1
CDR3: CASSPDRGLSYNEQFF

size: NA
V: TRBV30
J: TRBJ1-5
CDR3: CAWSSTGTVNRPQHF

size: NA
V: TRBV3-1
J: TRBJ1-1
CDR3: CASSQNCGLNTEAFF

size: NA
V: TRBV20-1
J: TRBJ1-2
CDR3: CSASSQGVYGYTF

size: NA
V: TRBV20-1
J: TRBJ1-4
CDR3: CSARDFGGANEKLFF

size: many
V: TRBV6-2/TRBV6-3
J: TRBJ2-2
CDR3: CASSYSSDTGELFF

size: many
V: TRBV25-1
J: TRBJ2-1
CDR3: CASSELNRTGNNEQFF

size: many
V: TRBV20-1
J: TRBJ1-5
CDR3: CSARGQGHQPQHF

size: NA
V: TRBV12-3/TRBV12-4
J: TRBJ2-3
CDR3: CASTLGGDSTDTQYF

size: many
V: TRBV5-4
J: TRBJ2-3
CDR3: CASSLVQLSTDTQYF

size: NA
V: TRBV27
J: TRBJ2-1
CDR3: CASSLPRLAGCFEQFF

size: NA
V: TRBV5-1
J: TRBJ2-1
CDR3: CASSARTSGSYNEQFF

size: many
V: TRBV12-3/TRBV12-4
J: TRBJ1-2
CDR3: CASSPQGVNYGYTF

size: medium-sized
V: TRBV28
J: TRBJ1-2
CDR3: CARPTGGSRGYTF

size: medium-sized
V: TRBV7-2
J: TRBJ1-2
CDR3: CASSLRTYGYTF

size: NA
V: TRBV19
J: TRBJ2-1
CDR3: CASSRTSGGWGYNEQFF

size: many
V: TRBV20-1
J: TRBJ2-3
CDR3: CSAAGLAGGILLTDTQYF

size: many
V: TRBV20-1
J: TRBJ1-2
CDR3: CSARGPSGVGNYGYTF

size: many
V: TRBV6-2/TRBV6-3
J: TRBJ2-5
CDR3: CASSNRGDREETQYF

size: few
V: TRBV6-2/TRBV6-3
J: TRBJ2-7
CDR3: CASSEDSSSYEQYF

size: NA
V: TRBV20-1
J: TRBJ1-5
CDR3: CSASHPGQLSNQPQHF

size: many
V: TRBV24-1
J: TRBJ2-2
CDR3: CATSEPGLVSGELFF

size: many
V: TRBV20-1
J: TRBJ2-1
CDR3: CSARLLRGNNEQFF